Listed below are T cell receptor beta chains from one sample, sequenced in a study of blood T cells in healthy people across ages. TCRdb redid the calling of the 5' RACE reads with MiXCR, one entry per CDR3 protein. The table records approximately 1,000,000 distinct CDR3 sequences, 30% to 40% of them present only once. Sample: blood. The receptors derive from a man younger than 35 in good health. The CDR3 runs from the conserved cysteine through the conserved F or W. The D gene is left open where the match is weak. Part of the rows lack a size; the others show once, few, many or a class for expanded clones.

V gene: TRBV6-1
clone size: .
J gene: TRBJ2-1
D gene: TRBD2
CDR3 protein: CASSEGWGGSYNEQFF
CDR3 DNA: TGTGCCAGCAGTGAAGGATGGGGGGGCTCCTACAATGAGCAGTTCTTC

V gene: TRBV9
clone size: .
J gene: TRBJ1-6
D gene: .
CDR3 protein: CASSGNPQRSSYNSPLHF
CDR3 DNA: TGTGCCAGCAGCGGGAACCCACAGCGAAGCTCCTATAATTCACCCCTCCACTTT

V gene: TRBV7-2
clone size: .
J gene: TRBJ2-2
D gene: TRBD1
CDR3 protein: CASSLIQGVGGELFF
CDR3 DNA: TGTGCCAGCAGCTTAATACAGGGGGTTGGCGGGGAGCTGTTTTTT

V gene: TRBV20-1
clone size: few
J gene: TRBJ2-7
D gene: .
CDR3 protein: CSARDPADSEQYF
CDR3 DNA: TGCAGTGCTAGAGACCCTGCGGACAGCGAGCAGTACTTC

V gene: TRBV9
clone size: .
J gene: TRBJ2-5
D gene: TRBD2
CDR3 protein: CASSLNTRTSGEIQQETQYF
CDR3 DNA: TGTGCCAGCAGCTTAAACACTCGGACTAGCGGGGAGATACAACAAGAGACCCAGTACTTC

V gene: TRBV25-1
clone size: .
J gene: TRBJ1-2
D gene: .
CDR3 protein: CASGDLNGYTF
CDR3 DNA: TGTGCCAGCGGCGACTTAAATGGCTACACCTTC

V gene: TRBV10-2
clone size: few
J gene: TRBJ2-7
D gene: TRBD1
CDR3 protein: CASKLGRDGTGVYEQYF
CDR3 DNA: TGCGCCAGCAAACTTGGCCGTGATGGGACAGGAGTCTACGAGCAGTACTTC

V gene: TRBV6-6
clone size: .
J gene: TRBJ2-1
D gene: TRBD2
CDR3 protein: CASSSGTSGASEQFF
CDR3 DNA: TGTGCCAGCAGTTCCGGGACTAGCGGGGCCAGTGAGCAGTTCTTC

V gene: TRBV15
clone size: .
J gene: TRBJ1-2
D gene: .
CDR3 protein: CATSRLVVGYGYTF
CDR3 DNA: TGTGCCACCAGCAGACTGGTGGTCGGCTATGGCTACACCTTC

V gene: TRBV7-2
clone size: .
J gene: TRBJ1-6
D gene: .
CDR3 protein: CASTQTTVSNSPLHF
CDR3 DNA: TGTGCCAGCACCCAAACGACAGTTTCCAATTCACCCCTCCACTTT

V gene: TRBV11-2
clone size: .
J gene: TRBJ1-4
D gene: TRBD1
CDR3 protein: CASSFQTGINEKLFF
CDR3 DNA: TGTGCCAGCAGCTTTCAGACAGGGATAAATGAAAAACTGTTTTTT

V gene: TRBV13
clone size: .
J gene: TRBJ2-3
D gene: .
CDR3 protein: CASSFGGDTDTQYF
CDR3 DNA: TGTGCCAGCAGCTTCGGGGGCGACACAGATACGCAGTATTTT

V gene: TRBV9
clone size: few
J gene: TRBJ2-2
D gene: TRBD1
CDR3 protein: CASSVETGGSGELFF
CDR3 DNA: TGTGCCAGCAGCGTCGAGACAGGGGGCTCCGGGGAGCTGTTTTTT

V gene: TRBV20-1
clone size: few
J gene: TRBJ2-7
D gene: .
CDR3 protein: CSAPTLTHSHEQYF
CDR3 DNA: TGCAGTGCTCCCACACTGACACATTCCCACGAGCAGTACTTC

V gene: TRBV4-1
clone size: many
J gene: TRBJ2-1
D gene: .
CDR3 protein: CASSRTGNNEQFF
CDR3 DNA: TGTGCCAGCAGCCGCACAGGGAACAATGAGCAGTTCTTC

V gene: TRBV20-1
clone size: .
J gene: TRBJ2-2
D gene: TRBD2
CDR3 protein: CSVEGRGEPGELFF
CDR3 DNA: TGCAGTGTCGAGGGGCGGGGGGAACCCGGGGAGCTGTTTTTT

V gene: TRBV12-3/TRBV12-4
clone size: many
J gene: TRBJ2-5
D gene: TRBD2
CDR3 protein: CASSSRGVETQYF
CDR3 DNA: TGTGCCAGCAGTTCGCGGGGGGTCGAGACCCAGTACTTC

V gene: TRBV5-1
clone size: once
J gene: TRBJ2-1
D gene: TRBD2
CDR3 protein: CASSLGSGEYNEQFF
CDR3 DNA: TGCGCCAGCAGCTTGGGTAGCGGGGAGTACAATGAGCAGTTCTTC

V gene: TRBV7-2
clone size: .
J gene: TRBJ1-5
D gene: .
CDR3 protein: CASSLAAGSDQPQHF
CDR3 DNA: TGTGCCAGCAGCTTAGCGGCGGGGAGCGATCAGCCCCAGCATTTT

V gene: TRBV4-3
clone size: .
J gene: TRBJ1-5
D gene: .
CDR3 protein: CASSQDTRGDQPQHF
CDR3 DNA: TGCGCCAGCAGCCAAGATACCCGAGGGGATCAGCCCCAGCATTTT

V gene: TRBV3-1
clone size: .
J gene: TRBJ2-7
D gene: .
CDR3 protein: CASSTPRGVYEQYF
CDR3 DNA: TGTGCCAGCAGCACCCCACGAGGGGTTTACGAGCAGTACTTC

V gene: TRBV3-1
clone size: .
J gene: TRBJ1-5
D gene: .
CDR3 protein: CASSLIANSQPQHF
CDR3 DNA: TGTGCCAGCAGCCTCATCGCTAATTCTCAGCCCCAGCATTTT

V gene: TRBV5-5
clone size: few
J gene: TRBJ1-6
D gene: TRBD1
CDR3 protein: CASSLPRGLVSPLHF
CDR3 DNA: TGTGCCAGCAGCTTGCCCAGGGGGCTGGTGTCACCCCTCCACTTT

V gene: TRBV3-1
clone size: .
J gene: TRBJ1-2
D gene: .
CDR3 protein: CASSRAWDRGYTF
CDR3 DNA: TGTGCCAGCAGCCGAGCTTGGGACCGTGGCTACACCTTC

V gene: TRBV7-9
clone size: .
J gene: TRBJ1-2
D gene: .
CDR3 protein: CASAVQGANYGYTF
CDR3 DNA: TGTGCCAGCGCCGTTCAGGGAGCGAACTATGGCTACACCTTC

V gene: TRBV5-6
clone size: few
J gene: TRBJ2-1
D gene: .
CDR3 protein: CASIARDPDYNEQFF
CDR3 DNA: TGTGCCAGCATCGCCCGGGACCCCGATTACAATGAGCAGTTCTTC

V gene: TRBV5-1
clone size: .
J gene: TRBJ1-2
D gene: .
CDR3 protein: CASSLLDNLELNYGYTF
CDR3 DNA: TGCGCCAGCAGCTTACTGGACAACCTCGAGCTTAACTATGGCTACACCTTC

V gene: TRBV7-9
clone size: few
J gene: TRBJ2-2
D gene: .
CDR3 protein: CASSSDRRATGELFF
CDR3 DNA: TGTGCCAGCAGCTCCGATCGCAGGGCCACCGGGGAGCTGTTTTTT

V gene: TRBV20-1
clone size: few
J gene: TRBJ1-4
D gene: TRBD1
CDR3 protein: CSATGQGNEKLFF
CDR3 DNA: TGCAGTGCCACGGGACAGGGAAATGAAAAACTGTTTTTT